This is a list of T cell receptor beta chains from one sample in a study of blood T cell repertoires in COVID-19. Here immunoSEQ multiplex PCR was the method, and the copy in TCRdb shows in-frame clones only, minus some. This sample yields about 170,000 clones, of which 80% to 90% are seen a single time; roughly 3.6% belongs to the top ten. Sequenced sample: peripheral blood. The receptors come from a young man with active or convalescent COVID-19. The CDR3 runs from the conserved cysteine through the conserved F or W. The D gene is left open where the match is weak.

J | D | V | DNA | CDR3
TRBJ1-1 | NA | TRBV7-9 | TGTGCCAGCAGCTTACAACAGCTCACTGAAGCTTTCTTT | CASSLQQLTEAFF
TRBJ1-1 | NA | TRBV6-5 | TGTGCCAGTGAGGCGGGATTCGGTGGGAACACTGAAGCTTTCTTT | CASEAGFGGNTEAFF
TRBJ1-3 | NA | TRBV29-1 | TGCAGCGCCTGGGCAGCTGGAAACACCATATATTTT | CSAWAAGNTIYF
TRBJ2-5 | NA | TRBV30 | TGTGCCTGGGGCAAGCGAGGGAGTGGGAGGGAGACCCAGTACTTC | CAWGKRGSGRETQYF
TRBJ1-1 | NA | TRBV6-6 | TGTGCCAGCAGTTACTCGAGGGCGGGAGGGGAAGTTGAAGCTTTCTTT | CASSYSRAGGEVEAFF
TRBJ1-2 | NA | TRBV7-2 | TGTGCCAGCAGCTCGCCCGGAGTGGCTCGGGTGGAGTATGGCTACACCTTC | CASSSPGVARVEYGYTF
TRBJ2-3 | TRBD2 | TRBV5-1 | TGCGCCAGCAGCTTGGAATTGCGGGGGGGTGGAGATACGCAGTATTTT | CASSLELRGGGDTQYF
TRBJ2-2 | NA | TRBV7-9 | TGTGCCAGCAGCTCAGGACATTCGAAGATGAACACCGGGGAGCTGTTTTTT | CASSSGHSKMNTGELFF
TRBJ2-3 | NA | TRBV5-4 | TGTGCCAGCAGCTTAACGACTTCAGATACGCAGTATTTT | CASSLTTSDTQYF
TRBJ2-5 | NA | TRBV11-1 | TGTGCCAGCAGCTTCGGGAGCTACCCCCAAGAGACCCAGTACTTC | CASSFGSYPQETQYF
TRBJ1-1 | TRBD1 | TRBV30 | TGTGCCGGACAGGGAATGATGCCTGAAGCTTTCTTT | CAGQGMMPEAFF
TRBJ2-2 | TRBD1 | TRBV27 | TGTGCCAGCAGTTACTTGAGGACAGGGGTTACCGGGGAGCTGTTTTTT | CASSYLRTGVTGELFF
TRBJ1-1 | NA | TRBV12-3/TRBV12-4 | TGTGCCAGCAGCCCAGGGGTGAACACTGAAGCTTTCTTT | CASSPGVNTEAFF
TRBJ2-3 | TRBD2 | TRBV9 | TGTGCCAGCAGCGTAGGGCGGGGGACGACGATCACAGATACGCAGTATTTT | CASSVGRGTTITDTQYF
TRBJ2-1 | NA | TRBV25-1 | TGTGCCAGCAGTGGTGCAGGGTGGGATGAGCAGTTCTTC | CASSGAGWDEQFF